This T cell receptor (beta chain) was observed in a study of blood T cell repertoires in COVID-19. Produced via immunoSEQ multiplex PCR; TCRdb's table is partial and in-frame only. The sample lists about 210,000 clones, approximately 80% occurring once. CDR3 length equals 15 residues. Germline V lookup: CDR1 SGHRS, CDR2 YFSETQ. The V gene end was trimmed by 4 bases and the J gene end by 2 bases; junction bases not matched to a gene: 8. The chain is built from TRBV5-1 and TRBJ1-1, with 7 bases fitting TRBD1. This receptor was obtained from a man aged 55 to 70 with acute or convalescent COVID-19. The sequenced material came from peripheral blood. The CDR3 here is CASSLYGTANTEAFF. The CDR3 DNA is TGCGCCAGCAGCCTGTATGGGACAGCTAACACTGAAGCTTTCTTT.